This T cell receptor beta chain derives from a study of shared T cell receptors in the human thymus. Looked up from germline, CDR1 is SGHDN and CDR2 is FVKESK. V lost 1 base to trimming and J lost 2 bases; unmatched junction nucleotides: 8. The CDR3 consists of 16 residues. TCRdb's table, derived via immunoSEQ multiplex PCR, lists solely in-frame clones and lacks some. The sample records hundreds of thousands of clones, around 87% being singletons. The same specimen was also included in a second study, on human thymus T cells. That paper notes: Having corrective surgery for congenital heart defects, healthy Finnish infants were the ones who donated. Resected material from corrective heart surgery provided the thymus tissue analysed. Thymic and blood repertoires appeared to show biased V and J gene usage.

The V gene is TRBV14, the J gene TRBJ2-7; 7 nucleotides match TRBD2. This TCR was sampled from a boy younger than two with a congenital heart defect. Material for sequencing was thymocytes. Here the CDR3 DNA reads TGTGCCAGCAGCCAAGGGGGAGGGCAGGGCGCCTACGAGCAGTACTTC. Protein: CASSQGGGQGAYEQYF.